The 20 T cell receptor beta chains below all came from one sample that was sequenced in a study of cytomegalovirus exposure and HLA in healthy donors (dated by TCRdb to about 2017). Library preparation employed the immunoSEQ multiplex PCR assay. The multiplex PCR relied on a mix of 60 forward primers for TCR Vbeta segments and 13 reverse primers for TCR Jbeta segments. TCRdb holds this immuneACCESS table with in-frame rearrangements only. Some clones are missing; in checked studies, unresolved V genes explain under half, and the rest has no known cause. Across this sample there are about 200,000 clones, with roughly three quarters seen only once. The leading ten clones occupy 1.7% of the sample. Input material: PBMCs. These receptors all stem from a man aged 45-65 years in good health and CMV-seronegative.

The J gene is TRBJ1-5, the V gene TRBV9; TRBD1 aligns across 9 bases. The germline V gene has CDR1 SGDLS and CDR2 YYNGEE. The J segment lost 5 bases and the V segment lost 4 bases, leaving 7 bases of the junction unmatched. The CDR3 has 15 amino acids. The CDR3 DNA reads TGTGCCAGCAGCCCGGGACAGGGAAGTTATCAGCCCCAGCATTTT. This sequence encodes CASSPGQGSYQPQHF.

The CDR3 nucleotides are TGTGCCAGCAGTTTACAAGTTCCTAATTCACCCCTCCACTTT. This gives the protein CASSLQVPNSPLHF. This chain uses TRBV6-5 with TRBJ1-6; D gene unclear. Per the germline V gene, CDR1 is MNHEY and CDR2 is SVGAGI. Trimming cost V 4 bases and J 6 bases, with 10 bases left between them. The CDR3 is 14 residues long.

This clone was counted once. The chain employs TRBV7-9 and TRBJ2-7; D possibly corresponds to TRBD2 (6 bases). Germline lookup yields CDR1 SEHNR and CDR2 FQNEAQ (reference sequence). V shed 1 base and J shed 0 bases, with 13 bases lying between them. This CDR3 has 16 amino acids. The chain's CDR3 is CASSLGRGEISYEQYF. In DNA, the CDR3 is TGTGCCAGCAGCTTAGGGCGCGGGGAAATCTCCTACGAGCAGTACTTC.

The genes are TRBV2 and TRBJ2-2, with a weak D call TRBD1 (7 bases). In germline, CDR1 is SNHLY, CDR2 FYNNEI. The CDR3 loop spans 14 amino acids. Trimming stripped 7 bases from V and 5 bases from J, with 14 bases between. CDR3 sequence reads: CASTETGRTGELFF. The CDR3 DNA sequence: TGTGCCAGCACCGAGACAGGGAGGACCGGGGAGCTGTTTTTT.

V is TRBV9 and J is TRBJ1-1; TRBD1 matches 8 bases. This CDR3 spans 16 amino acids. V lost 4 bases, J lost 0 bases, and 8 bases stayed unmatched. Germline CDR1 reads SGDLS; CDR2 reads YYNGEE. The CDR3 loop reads CASSPRQGTMNTEAFF. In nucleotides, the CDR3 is TGTGCCAGCAGCCCGCGACAGGGGACCATGAACACTGAAGCTTTCTTT.

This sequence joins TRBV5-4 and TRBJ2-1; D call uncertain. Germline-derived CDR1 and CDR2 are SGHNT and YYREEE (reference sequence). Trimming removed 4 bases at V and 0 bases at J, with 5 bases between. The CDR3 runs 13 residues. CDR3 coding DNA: TGTGCCAGCAGCGGCAGCTCCTACAATGAGCAGTTCTTC. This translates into CASSGSSYNEQFF. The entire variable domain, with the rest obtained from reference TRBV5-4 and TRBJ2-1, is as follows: ETGVTQSPTHLIKTRGQQVTLRCSSQSGHNTVSWYQQALGQGPQFIFQYYREEENGRGNFPPRFSGLQFPNYSSELNVNALELDDSALYLCASSGSSYNEQFFGPGTRLTVL.

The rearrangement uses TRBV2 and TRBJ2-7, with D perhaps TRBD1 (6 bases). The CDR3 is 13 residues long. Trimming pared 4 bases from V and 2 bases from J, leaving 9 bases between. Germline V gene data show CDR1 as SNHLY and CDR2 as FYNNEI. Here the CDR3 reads CASSGTETYEQYF. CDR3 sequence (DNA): TGTGCCAGCAGTGGGACAGAGACCTACGAGCAGTACTTC.

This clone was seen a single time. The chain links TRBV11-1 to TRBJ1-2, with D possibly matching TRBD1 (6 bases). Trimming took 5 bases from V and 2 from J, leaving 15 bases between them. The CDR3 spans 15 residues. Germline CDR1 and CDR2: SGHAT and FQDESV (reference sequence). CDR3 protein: CASSPAGQPNYGYTF. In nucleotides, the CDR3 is TGTGCCAGCAGCCCAGCGGGACAACCAAACTATGGCTACACCTTC.

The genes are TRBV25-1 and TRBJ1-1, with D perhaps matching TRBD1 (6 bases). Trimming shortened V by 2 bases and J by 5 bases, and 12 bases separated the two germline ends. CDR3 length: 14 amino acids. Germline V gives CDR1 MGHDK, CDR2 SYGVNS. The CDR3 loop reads CASSEVGAWTEAFF. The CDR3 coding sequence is TGTGCCAGCAGTGAAGTGGGGGCGTGGACTGAAGCTTTCTTT.

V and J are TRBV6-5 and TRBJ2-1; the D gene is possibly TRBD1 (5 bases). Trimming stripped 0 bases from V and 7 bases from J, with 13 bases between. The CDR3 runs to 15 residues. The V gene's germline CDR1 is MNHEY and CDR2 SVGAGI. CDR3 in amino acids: CASSYSRTGRNEQFF. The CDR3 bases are TGTGCCAGCAGTTACTCTCGCACAGGCAGAAATGAGCAGTTCTTC.

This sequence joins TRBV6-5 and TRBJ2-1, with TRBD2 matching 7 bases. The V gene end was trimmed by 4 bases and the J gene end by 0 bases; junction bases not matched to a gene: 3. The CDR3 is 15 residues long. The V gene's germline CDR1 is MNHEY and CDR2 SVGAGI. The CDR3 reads CASSFSGLSYNEQFF. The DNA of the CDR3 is TGTGCCAGCAGTTTTAGCGGGCTCTCCTACAATGAGCAGTTCTTC.

Written as DNA, the CDR3 is TGTGCCAGCAGCCCCCCGACAGGGGTGTACGAGCAGTACTTC. Its protein product is CASSPPTGVYEQYF. V gene TRBV6-5 combines with J gene TRBJ2-7; 8 bases are shared with TRBD1. CDR1 and CDR2 from the germline V gene are MNHEY and SVGAGI. The CDR3 consists of 14 residues. The trim removed 6 bases at V and 4 bases at J, leaving 8 bases unmatched.

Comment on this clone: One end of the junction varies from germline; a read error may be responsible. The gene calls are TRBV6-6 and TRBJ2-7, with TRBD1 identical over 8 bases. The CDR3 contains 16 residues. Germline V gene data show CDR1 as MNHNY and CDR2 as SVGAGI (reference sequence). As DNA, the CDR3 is TGTGCCAGCAGTTACTCGAGGGCAGGGGGCTCCGACGAGCAGTACTTC. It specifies CASSYSRAGGSDEQYF.

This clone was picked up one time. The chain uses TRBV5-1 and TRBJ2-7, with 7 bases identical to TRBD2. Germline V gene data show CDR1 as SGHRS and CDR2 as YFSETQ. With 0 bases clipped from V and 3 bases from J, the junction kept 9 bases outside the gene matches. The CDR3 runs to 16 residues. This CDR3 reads CASSLGWAGDGYEQYF. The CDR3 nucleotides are TGCGCCAGCAGCTTGGGTTGGGCGGGAGATGGCTACGAGCAGTACTTC.

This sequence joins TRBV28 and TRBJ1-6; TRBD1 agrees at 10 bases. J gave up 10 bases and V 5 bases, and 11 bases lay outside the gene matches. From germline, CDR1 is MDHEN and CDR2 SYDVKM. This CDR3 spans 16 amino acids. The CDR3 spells CASSTYGTGVVSPLHF. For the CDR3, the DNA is TGTGCCAGCAGTACCTACGGGACAGGGGTTGTCTCACCCCTCCACTTT.

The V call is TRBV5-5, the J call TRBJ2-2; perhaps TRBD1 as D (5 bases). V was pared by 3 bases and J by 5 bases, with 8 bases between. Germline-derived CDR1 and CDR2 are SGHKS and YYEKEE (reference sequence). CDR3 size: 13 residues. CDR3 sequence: CASSSPGTGELFF. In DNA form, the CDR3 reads TGTGCCAGCAGCTCCCCAGGGACCGGGGAGCTGTTTTTT. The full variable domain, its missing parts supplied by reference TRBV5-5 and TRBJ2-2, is DAGVTQSPTHLIKTRGQQVTLRCSPISGHKSVSWYQQVLGQGPQFIFQYYEKEERGRGNFPDRFSARQFPNYSSELNVNALLLGDSALYLCASSSPGTGELFFGEGSRLTVL.

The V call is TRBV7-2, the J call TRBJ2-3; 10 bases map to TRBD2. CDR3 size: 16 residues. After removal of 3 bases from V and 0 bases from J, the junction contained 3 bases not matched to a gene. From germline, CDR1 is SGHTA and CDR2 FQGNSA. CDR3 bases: TGTGCCAGCAGCTTTTTAGCGGGAGGAAGCACAGATACGCAGTATTTT. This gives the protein CASSFLAGGSTDTQYF. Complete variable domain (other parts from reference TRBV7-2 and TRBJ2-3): GAGVSQSPSNKVTEKGKDVELRCDPISGHTALYWYRQSLGQGLEFLIYFQGNSAPDKSGLPSDRFSAERTGGSVSTLTIQRTQQEDSAVYLCASSFLAGGSTDTQYFGPGTRLTVL.

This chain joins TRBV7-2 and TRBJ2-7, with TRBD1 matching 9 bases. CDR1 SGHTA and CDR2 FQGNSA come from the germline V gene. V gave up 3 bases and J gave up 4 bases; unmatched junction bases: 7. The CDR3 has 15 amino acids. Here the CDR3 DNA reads TGTGCCAGCAGCTTGACAGGGGGGTTTTTGTACGAGCAGTACTTC. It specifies CASSLTGGFLYEQYF.

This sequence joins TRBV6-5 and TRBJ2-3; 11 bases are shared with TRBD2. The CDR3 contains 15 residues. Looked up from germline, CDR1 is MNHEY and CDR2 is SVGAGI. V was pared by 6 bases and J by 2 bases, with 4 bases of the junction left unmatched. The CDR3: CASRTGLAVTDTQYF. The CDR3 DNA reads TGTGCCAGCAGAACGGGACTAGCGGTCACAGATACGCAGTATTTT.

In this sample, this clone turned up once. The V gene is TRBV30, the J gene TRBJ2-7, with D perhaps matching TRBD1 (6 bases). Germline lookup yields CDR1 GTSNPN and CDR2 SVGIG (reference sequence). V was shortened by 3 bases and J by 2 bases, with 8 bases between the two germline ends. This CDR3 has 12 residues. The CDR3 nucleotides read TGTGCCTGGAGGACAGGCGCCTACGAGCAGTACTTC. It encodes CAWRTGAYEQYF.